The present T cell receptor beta chain was sequenced within a study of T-cell memory formation after mild COVID-19. Study results and limitations: From day 15 to 85, contracting clones were balanced between CD4 and CD8, whereas later expanders leaned toward CD4+. Among contracting clones, CD4+ were mainly CM/EM and CD8+ enriched in EMRA. Pre-infection memory showed some responding clones, and this suggested that cross-reactive memory joined. The authors left the SARS-CoV-2 specificity of second-wave clones peaking on day 37 unconfirmed.

This clonotype was seen at least ten times. Its target is unknown. MiXCR, run by TCRdb on the 5' RACE reads, gives a single entry per CDR3 protein. In the table there are approximately 150,000 distinct CDR3 sequences, 13% to 15% of which are singletons. Germline V CDR1 and CDR2: SGHVS, FNYEAQ. V lost 0 bases, J lost 6 bases, and 9 bases lay in between. CDR3 size: 13 residues. The TCR comes from an adult woman who had mild COVID-19 (a few samples of this study predate the infection). Cell type and time point are not known. The sequenced material came from PBMCs or a T cell subset sorted from them (not recorded which). The V gene is TRBV7-6, the J gene TRBJ2-7; D call uncertain. The CDR3 spells CASSLAGIREQYF. CDR3 in DNA: TGTGCCAGCAGCTTAGCGGGAATCCGCGAGCAGTACTTC.